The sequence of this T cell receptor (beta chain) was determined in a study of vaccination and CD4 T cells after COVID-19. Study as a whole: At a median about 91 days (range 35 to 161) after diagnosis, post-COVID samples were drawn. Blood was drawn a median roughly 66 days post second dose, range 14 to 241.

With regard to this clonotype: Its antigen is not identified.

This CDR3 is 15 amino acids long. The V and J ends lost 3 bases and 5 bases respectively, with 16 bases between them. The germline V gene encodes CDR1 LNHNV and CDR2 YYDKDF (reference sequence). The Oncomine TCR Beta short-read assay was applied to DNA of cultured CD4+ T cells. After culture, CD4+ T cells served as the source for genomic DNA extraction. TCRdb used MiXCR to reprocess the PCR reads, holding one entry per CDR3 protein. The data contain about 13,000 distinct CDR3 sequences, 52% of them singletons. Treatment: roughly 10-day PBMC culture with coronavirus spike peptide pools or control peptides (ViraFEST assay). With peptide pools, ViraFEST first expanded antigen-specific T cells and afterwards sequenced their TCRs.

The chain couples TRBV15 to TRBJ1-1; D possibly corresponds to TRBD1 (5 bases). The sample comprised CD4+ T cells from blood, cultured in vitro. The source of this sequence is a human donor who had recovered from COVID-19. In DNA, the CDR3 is TGTGCCACCAGCAGGGAAATTAGAGAGGGGACTGAAGCTTTCTTT. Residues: CATSREIREGTEAFF.